This record covers a single T cell receptor (beta chain). Clones were sequenced by immunoSEQ multiplex PCR, and TCRdb holds only the in-frame ones, with some missing. This sample has some 120,000 clones, with approximately 58% found just once. This sample was included in a study of cytotoxic CD8 clonotypes in ibrutinib-treated CLL. Trimming shortened V by 8 bases and J by 10 bases, and 15 bases separated the two germline ends. Germline V gene sequence: CDR1 SGHDN, CDR2 FVKESK. This CDR3 region has 13 residues. Specimen: PBMCs, collected after 24 months of ibrutinib treatment. This TCR came from a human donor with chronic lymphocytic leukemia. The chain couples TRBV14 to TRBJ1-6; tentatively, D is TRBD1 (5 bases). This CDR3 reads CASAPGARSPLHF. The CDR3 nucleotides are TGTGCCAGCGCCCCCGGGGCACGGTCACCCCTCCACTTT.